This is a list of T cell receptor beta chains from one sample in a study of blood T cell repertoires in COVID-19. The protocol was immunoSEQ multiplex PCR, while the TCRdb copy is restricted to in-frame clones and leaves out a portion. Altogether approximately 82,000 clones are present, roughly four fifths being singletons, with the ten largest covering about a third. The sequenced sample consisted of peripheral blood. These TCRs come from a woman in her seventies with acute or convalescent COVID-19. Both conserved end residues are part of each CDR3. A D gene is named only where the DNA matches it firmly.

d_gene: NA
len: 14
v_gene: TRBV5-6
CDR3aa: CASSLLARSYEQYF

d_gene: NA
len: 13
v_gene: TRBV4-2
CDR3aa: CASSQDDGGPQHF

d_gene: TRBD2
len: 15
v_gene: TRBV29-1
CDR3aa: CSVRPTGLAGGELFF

d_gene: TRBD2
len: 14
v_gene: TRBV10-1
CDR3aa: CASSSGTTGNEQFF

d_gene: NA
len: 14
v_gene: TRBV27
CDR3aa: CASRGVATNEKLFF

d_gene: TRBD1
len: 15
v_gene: TRBV13
CDR3aa: CASSLGTGSNSPLHF

d_gene: TRBD2
len: 14
v_gene: TRBV7-3
CDR3aa: CASSQAGGANVLTF

d_gene: TRBD1
len: 14
v_gene: TRBV2
CDR3aa: CASSPTGLNYGYTF

d_gene: TRBD1
len: 14
v_gene: TRBV28
CDR3aa: CASRLGTDVYEQYF

d_gene: TRBD1
len: 16
v_gene: TRBV7-9
CDR3aa: CASTLTRGQEINEQYF

d_gene: TRBD2
len: 16
v_gene: TRBV15
CDR3aa: CATSRVITSAQETQYF

d_gene: TRBD1
len: 14
v_gene: TRBV30
CDR3aa: CAWSVPPTGVPLHF

d_gene: NA
len: 14
v_gene: TRBV29-1
CDR3aa: CSVPGERRNTEAFF

d_gene: TRBD1
len: 13
v_gene: TRBV6-5
CDR3aa: CASSTTGEETQYF

d_gene: NA
len: 12
v_gene: TRBV11-2
CDR3aa: CASKQGMRGYTF

d_gene: NA
len: 13
v_gene: TRBV19
CDR3aa: CASSTAGLDEQYF

d_gene: NA
len: 16
v_gene: TRBV28
CDR3aa: CASSAPNPRGSRGYTF

d_gene: NA
len: 15
v_gene: TRBV11-1
CDR3aa: CASSFLGLRQETQYF

d_gene: TRBD1
len: 16
v_gene: TRBV10-3
CDR3aa: CAISEFGTGVIYGYTF

d_gene: TRBD1
len: 18
v_gene: TRBV19
CDR3aa: CASSPIGTGKLMNTEAFF

d_gene: NA
len: 13
v_gene: TRBV6-5
CDR3aa: CASRQTDQETQYF

d_gene: TRBD1
len: 12
v_gene: TRBV5-1
CDR3aa: CASSSDRGGYTF

d_gene: NA
len: 15
v_gene: TRBV5-1
CDR3aa: CASSLGGASNQPQHF

d_gene: TRBD2
len: 15
v_gene: TRBV2
CDR3aa: CASSGTSGRPNEQFF

d_gene: NA
len: 17
v_gene: TRBV5-6
CDR3aa: CASSLASAGPLMQGYTF

d_gene: NA
len: 14
v_gene: TRBV30
CDR3aa: CAWRPLTGGNEQFF

d_gene: NA
len: 15
v_gene: TRBV5-6
CDR3aa: CASSFDNVFDGELFF

d_gene: TRBD1
len: 14
v_gene: TRBV7-8
CDR3aa: CASSFDRGNQPQHF

d_gene: NA
len: 16
v_gene: TRBV5-1
CDR3aa: CASRAGDNDRNTEAFF

d_gene: TRBD1
len: 14
v_gene: TRBV5-1
CDR3aa: CASSGGTGGLGYTF

d_gene: NA
len: 14
v_gene: TRBV5-1
CDR3aa: CASSFRVTSYEQYF

d_gene: TRBD2
len: 15
v_gene: TRBV5-1
CDR3aa: CATRRTSGSADTQYF

d_gene: TRBD1
len: 14
v_gene: TRBV29-1
CDR3aa: CSVVGTDSSYEQYF

d_gene: NA
len: 16
v_gene: TRBV25-1
CDR3aa: CASRSPGTNYNSPLHF

d_gene: NA
len: 13
v_gene: TRBV5-1
CDR3aa: CASSFSGGTEAFF

d_gene: NA
len: 15
v_gene: TRBV2
CDR3aa: CASSEAGVSGNTIYF

d_gene: TRBD2
len: 19
v_gene: TRBV10-1
CDR3aa: CASRRTSGREVQTTGELFF

d_gene: NA
len: 15
v_gene: TRBV7-2
CDR3aa: CASSLVRGSHEKLFF

d_gene: NA
len: 13
v_gene: TRBV11-2
CDR3aa: CASSSGLPGELFF

d_gene: TRBD1
len: 19
v_gene: TRBV5-1
CDR3aa: CASSLIPGQERGTNYGYTF

d_gene: TRBD2
len: 17
v_gene: TRBV19
CDR3aa: CASSIGPGSGSRETQYF

d_gene: TRBD1
len: 15
v_gene: TRBV5-1
CDR3aa: CASSNPGTANYGYTF

d_gene: NA
len: 12
v_gene: TRBV9
CDR3aa: CASEANTGELFF

d_gene: NA
len: 17
v_gene: TRBV27
CDR3aa: CASSPSLARSTTGELFF

d_gene: TRBD1
len: 14
v_gene: TRBV2
CDR3aa: CASNDRGGTGELFF

d_gene: NA
len: 15
v_gene: TRBV27
CDR3aa: CASSLSNGINEKLFF

d_gene: TRBD2
len: 16
v_gene: TRBV19
CDR3aa: CASSTVAGVYGYEQYF

d_gene: TRBD1
len: 18
v_gene: TRBV5-6
CDR3aa: CASSLEEQGALTNEKLFF

d_gene: NA
len: 14
v_gene: TRBV2
CDR3aa: CASQRQENTGELFF

d_gene: NA
len: 10
v_gene: TRBV6-6
CDR3aa: CASSDTKAVF

d_gene: TRBD1
len: 15
v_gene: TRBV27
CDR3aa: CASSYLGQGVYEQYF

d_gene: TRBD1
len: 16
v_gene: TRBV10-1
CDR3aa: CASSASRQGVGNTIYF

d_gene: TRBD2
len: 17
v_gene: TRBV5-6
CDR3aa: CASSLASASGFSLEQYF